One and the same sample provided the 17 T cell receptor beta chains below, sequenced in a study of cytomegalovirus exposure and HLA in healthy donors. PCR was performed using 60 Vbeta and 13 Jbeta primers. The assay was immunoSEQ multiplex PCR, and TCRdb's table has in-frame clones only and misses some. The sample records 90,000 to 110,000 clones, approximately 84% being singletons. The sample comprised PBMCs. The receptors were sampled from a male donor in good health and CMV-seronegative.

The gene calls are TRBV5-1 and TRBJ2-7, with TRBD2 matching 7 bases. The CDR3 has 16 amino acids. V gave up 7 bases and J gave up 1 base; unmatched junction bases: 14. Germline CDR1 SGHRS, CDR2 YFSETQ. CDR3 sequence reads: CASRGSSGAGSYEQYF. The DNA for the CDR3 is TGCGCCAGCCGGGGCTCAAGCGGGGCGGGATCCTACGAGCAGTACTTC. Together with reference TRBV5-1 and TRBJ2-7, the CDR3 gives the full variable domain: KAGVTQTPRYLIKTRGQQVTLSCSPISGHRSVSWYQQTPGQGLQFLFEYFSETQRNKGNFPGRFSGRQFSNSRSEMNVSTLELGDSALYLCASRGSSGAGSYEQYFGPGTRLTVT.

The V gene is TRBV19, the J gene TRBJ1-1; D is unclear. There are 12 residues in the CDR3. V was clipped by 5 bases and J by 2 bases, with 6 bases between them. CDR1 is LNHDA and CDR2 is SQIVND in the germline V gene (reference sequence). The CDR3 is CASSFVNTEAFF. The CDR3 bases are TGTGCCAGTAGTTTCGTAAACACTGAAGCTTTCTTT.

V usage is TRBV19 and J usage is TRBJ2-2; 8 bases fit TRBD2. The CDR3 totals 16 residues. CDR1 is LNHDA, CDR2 SQIVND, per germline (reference sequence). After removal of 7 bases from V and 5 bases from J, the junction contained 12 bases not matched to a gene. The CDR3 spells CASTPAGGAGTGELFF. CDR3 nucleotides: TGTGCCAGTACGCCGGCGGGGGGCGCAGGGACCGGGGAGCTGTTTTTT.

This chain uses TRBV6-4 with TRBJ2-7; 12 nucleotides match TRBD2. V gave up 6 bases and J gave up 1 base; unmatched junction bases: 4. The CDR3 runs 15 residues. Germline V gives CDR1 MRHNA, CDR2 SNTAGT. CDR3 amino acids: CASSRTSGTSYEQYF. The CDR3 coding sequence is TGTGCCAGCAGCAGGACTAGCGGGACGTCCTACGAGCAGTACTTC.

In its sample, this clone was seen a few times. The V gene is TRBV4-2, the J gene TRBJ2-1; 7 bases are a match to TRBD2. CDR3 size: 15 residues. Germline CDR1 and CDR2: LGHNA and YNFKEQ. The V segment lost 7 bases and the J segment 5 bases; nucleotides outside the gene matches: 11. This chain's CDR3 is CASTQLARSDNEQFF. DNA for the CDR3: TGTGCCAGCACTCAACTAGCGCGAAGCGACAATGAGCAGTTCTTC.

The chain's CDR3 is CASGRDRAYGYTF. The DNA of the CDR3 is TGTGCCAGCGGCCGGGACAGGGCCTATGGCTACACCTTC. V and J are TRBV27 and TRBJ1-2; 9 bases are a match to TRBD1. The CDR3 runs to 13 residues. V gave up 8 bases and J gave up 4 bases; unmatched junction bases: 5. Germline V gene sequence: CDR1 MNHEY, CDR2 SMNVEV (reference sequence).

V gene TRBV9 combines with J gene TRBJ2-3, with 14 bases identical to TRBD2. Trimming cost V 3 bases and J 0 bases; bases outside gene matches: 6. Germline V gene data show CDR1 as SGDLS and CDR2 as YYNGEE. The CDR3 is 18 amino acids. The CDR3 DNA follows: TGTGCCAGCAGCGGGACTAGCGGGGGGATCCCTAGCACAGATACGCAGTATTTT. Its protein product is CASSGTSGGIPSTDTQYF.

This clone was counted between two and nine times. The chain is built from TRBV11-3 and TRBJ2-1; D is perhaps TRBD2 (6 bases). This CDR3 region has 13 residues. Trimming stripped 3 bases from V and 6 bases from J, with 9 bases between. CDR1 and CDR2 from the germline V gene are SGHNT and YENEEA. The CDR3 DNA reads as TGTGCCAGCAGCTTGCGGGACCCCAATGAGCAGTTCTTC. Translated, it gives CASSLRDPNEQFF. The full variable domain, in which reference TRBV11-3 and TRBJ2-1 provide the parts outside the CDR3, is EAGVVQSPRYKIIEKKQPVAFWCNPISGHNTLYWYLQNLGQGPELLIRYENEEAVDDSQLPKDRFSAERLKGVDSTLKIQPAELGDSAVYLCASSLRDPNEQFFGPGTRLTVL.

This clone was detected only a few times. The chain links TRBV9 to TRBJ2-1; 9 bases are a match to TRBD2. Per germline, CDR1 SGDLS and CDR2 YYNGEE. The CDR3 length is 16 residues. Unmatched junction bases numbered 12, after V lost 3 bases and J lost 8 bases. Written as DNA, the CDR3 is TGTGCCAGCAGCGCGAGCGGGAGGAGGGTGATTGATGAGCAGTTCTTC. Protein product: CASSASGRRVIDEQFF.

The chain joins TRBV4-1 to TRBJ2-2; 8 nucleotides line up with TRBD1. The trim removed 5 bases at V and 6 bases at J, leaving 8 bases unmatched. The CDR3 spans 15 residues. CDR1 and CDR2 from the germline V gene are MGHRA and YSYEKL. The DNA for the CDR3 is TGCGCCAGCAGCAGACGACAGGGGAGAGCCGGGGAGCTGTTTTTT. Amino acids: CASSRRQGRAGELFF.

The chain's CDR3 is CASRLGQGGINEQFF. CDR3 bases: TGTGCCAGCAGGTTGGGACAGGGAGGAATCAATGAGCAGTTCTTC. The chain has TRBV27 and TRBJ2-1; TRBD1 agrees at 9 bases. The ends lost 6 bases at V and 6 bases at J; junction bases unmatched: 9. The CDR3 is 15 amino acids. CDR1 is MNHEY, CDR2 SMNVEV, per germline (reference sequence).

In its sample, this clone was seen a few times. This chain links TRBV7-9 with TRBJ1-2; D is perhaps TRBD1 (5 bases). V gave up 10 bases and J gave up 6 bases, with 21 bases separating them. This CDR3 is 14 amino acids long. Germline V gene data show CDR1 as SEHNR and CDR2 as FQNEAQ (reference sequence). CDR3 sequence: CATPQGFLVDGYTF. The DNA for the CDR3 is TGTGCCACTCCGCAGGGCTTTTTGGTCGATGGCTACACCTTC.

This rearrangement joins TRBV28 to TRBJ2-7; a weak D match, TRBD1 (7 bases). Per the germline V gene, CDR1 is MDHEN and CDR2 is SYDVKM. V was cut by 2 bases and J by 1 base, with 21 bases left in between. This CDR3 region has 18 residues. CDR3 bases: TGTGCCAGCAGTTTACGGCGGGACAGTGGGGGAGCTTCCTACGAGCAGTACTTC. As protein: CASSLRRDSGGASYEQYF.

This chain uses TRBV14 with TRBJ1-1; 10 nucleotides agree with TRBD1. Trimming cost V 2 bases and J 4 bases; bases outside gene matches: 4. The CDR3 runs 15 residues. Per the germline V gene, CDR1 is SGHDN and CDR2 is FVKESK. The CDR3 region has the DNA TGTGCCAGCAGCCAATGGACAGGGGGGAGCACTGAAGCTTTCTTT. Protein product: CASSQWTGGSTEAFF.

The rearrangement uses TRBV19 and TRBJ2-7, with 7 bases aligning to TRBD1. The CDR3 spans 16 residues. V dropped 1 base and J dropped 0; count of bases not matched to a gene: 6. Germline V CDR1 and CDR2: LNHDA, SQIVND (reference sequence). In nucleotides, the CDR3 is TGTGCCAGTAGTATAGCTTTTCGGGACAGCTCCTACGAGCAGTACTTC. It specifies CASSIAFRDSSYEQYF.

The chain links TRBV7-9 to TRBJ2-5; 12 bases are a match to TRBD2. With 2 bases clipped from V and 3 bases from J, the junction kept 1 base outside the gene matches. The CDR3 extends over 15 amino acids. Germline CDR1 and CDR2: SEHNR and FQNEAQ (reference sequence). CDR3: CASSLRLAGEETQYF. The DNA of the CDR3 is TGTGCCAGCAGCTTAAGACTAGCGGGGGAAGAGACCCAGTACTTC.

The chain combines TRBV4-3 with TRBJ2-2; a weak D match, TRBD1 (5 bases). The CDR3 is made up of 18 amino acids. Looked up from germline, CDR1 is LGHNA and CDR2 is YSLEER. Trimming stripped 4 bases from V and 5 bases from J, with 23 bases between. CDR3 sequence: CASSPTPGHSPDTGELFF. The CDR3 DNA reads TGCGCCAGCAGCCCTACTCCCGGACATAGTCCAGATACCGGGGAGCTGTTTTTT.